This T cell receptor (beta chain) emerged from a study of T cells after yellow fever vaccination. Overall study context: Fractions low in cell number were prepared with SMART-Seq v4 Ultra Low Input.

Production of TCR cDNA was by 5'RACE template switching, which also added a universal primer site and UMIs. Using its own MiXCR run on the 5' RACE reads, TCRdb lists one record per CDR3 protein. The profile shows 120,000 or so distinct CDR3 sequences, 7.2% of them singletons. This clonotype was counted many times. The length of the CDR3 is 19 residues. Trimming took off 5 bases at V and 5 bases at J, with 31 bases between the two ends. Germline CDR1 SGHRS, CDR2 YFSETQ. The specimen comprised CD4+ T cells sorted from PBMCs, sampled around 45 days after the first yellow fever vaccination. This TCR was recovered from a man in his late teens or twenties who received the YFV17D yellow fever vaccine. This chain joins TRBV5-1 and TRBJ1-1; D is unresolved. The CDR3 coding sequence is TGCGCCAGCAGACGACGCCGGGCCACGTATAGCGGTAGCGCTACTGAAGCTTTCTTT. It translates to CASRRRRATYSGSATEAFF.